This T cell receptor beta chain was recovered during a study of shared clonotypes between healthy human individuals. Produced via immunoSEQ multiplex PCR; TCRdb's table is partial and in-frame only. The sample holds 2,500,000 or so clones, approximately 93% seen once. The germline V gene encodes CDR1 SGHKS and CDR2 YYEKEE (reference sequence). CDR3 length equals 16 residues. The J segment lost 4 bases and the V segment lost 1 base, leaving 8 bases of the junction unmatched. The receptor's source is a man between 18 and 29 years old in good health. Some clones in this sample may be carry-over from other donors' samples. Source material: naive CD4+ T cells from PBMCs. Subset denoted: CD45RA+ positively selected. J is TRBJ2-5 and V is TRBV5-5; 9 bases map to TRBD1. The CDR3 protein is CASSLRRTGDGETQYF. The CDR3 bases are TGTGCCAGCAGCTTGCGCAGGACAGGGGATGGAGAGACCCAGTACTTC.